What follows are 16 T cell receptor beta chains derived from one specimen sequenced in a study of T cell changes during pregnancy in multiple sclerosis. Produced via immunoSEQ multiplex PCR; TCRdb's table is partial and in-frame only. The table has 10,000 or so clones, under 85% seen once. Specimen: CD8+ T cells from peripheral blood mononuclear cells, collected in the third trimester of pregnancy. The receptors originated from a female donor in good health, enrolled as a control in a pregnancy study.

CDR3 protein: CASSYPEVAGGSETQYF. The CDR3 nucleotides read TGTGCCAGCAGCTACCCCGAGGTAGCGGGGGGGAGTGAGACCCAGTACTTC. V gene TRBV7-7 combines with J gene TRBJ2-5, with 11 bases identical to TRBD2. The CDR3 length is 17 residues. The V gene end was trimmed by 4 bases and the J gene end by 5 bases; junction bases not matched to a gene: 12. From germline, CDR1 is SSHAT and CDR2 FNYEAQ (reference sequence).

The rearrangement links TRBV5-6 to TRBJ2-7; a possible D gene is TRBD2 (6 bases). The V end was cut by 0 bases, the J end by 3 bases, with 7 bases between. The CDR3 is 13 amino acids. Per the germline V gene, CDR1 is SGHDT and CDR2 is YYEEEE. The CDR3 loop is CASSLGSGYEQYF. The CDR3, as DNA: TGTGCCAGCAGCTTGGGTAGCGGCTACGAGCAGTACTTC.

The rearrangement links TRBV4-3 to TRBJ2-6; weak D call: TRBD2 (5 bases). V dropped 0 bases and J dropped 1 base, with 7 bases sitting between them. Germline-derived CDR1 and CDR2 are LGHNA and YSLEER. CDR3 length: 16 residues. CDR3 protein: CASSQEEGSGANVLTF. The CDR3, as DNA: TGCGCCAGCAGCCAAGAAGAGGGATCTGGGGCCAACGTCCTGACTTTC.

The chain combines TRBV7-3 with TRBJ2-1, with 9 bases that match TRBD2. CDR3 size: 15 residues. The junction had 1 base not matched to a gene; V was cut back by 0 bases and J by 4 bases. Germline assignment: CDR1 SGHTA and CDR2 FQGTGA. The CDR3 reads CASSLTSGGYNEQFF. DNA for the CDR3: TGTGCCAGCAGCTTAACCAGCGGGGGGTACAATGAGCAGTTCTTC.

The chain employs TRBV4-1 and TRBJ2-3; a weak D match, TRBD2 (6 bases). The ends were cut back, 2 bases at V and 1 base at J, with 7 bases in the middle. The length of the CDR3 is 14 residues. From germline, CDR1 is MGHRA and CDR2 YSYEKL. DNA for the CDR3: TGCGCCAGCAGCCAATGGGGGGGCACAGATACGCAGTATTTT. Its translation is CASSQWGGTDTQYF.

This clone was seen more than once but under ten times. The rearrangement uses TRBV6-5 and TRBJ1-2; D possibly corresponds to TRBD1 (6 bases). The germline V gene has CDR1 MNHEY and CDR2 SVGAGI. V dropped 6 bases and J dropped 4 bases, with 12 bases sitting between them. This CDR3 spans 13 amino acids. CDR3 amino acids: CASRATGSYGYTF. In DNA form, the CDR3 reads TGTGCCAGCAGGGCGACAGGTAGCTATGGCTACACCTTC.

In this sample, this clone is medium-sized. One end of the junction varies from germline; a read error may be responsible. The genes are TRBV12-5 and TRBJ1-1, with D uncertain. The CDR3 is 10 amino acids. CDR1 and CDR2 from the germline V gene are LGHNT and FRNRAP. CDR3 DNA sequence: TGTGCTAGTGGCCTAAACCTACAGATCTTT. Its translation: CASGLNLQIF.

This clone was picked up one time. This CDR3 is CASRSNSNQPQHF. CDR3 sequence (DNA): TGTGCCAGCAGGTCCAATAGCAATCAGCCCCAGCATTTT. The chain links TRBV6-6 to TRBJ1-5; D not certain. Looked up from germline, CDR1 is MNHNY and CDR2 is SVGAGI (reference sequence). Trimming took 6 bases from V and 0 from J, leaving 6 bases between them. The CDR3 spans 13 residues.

This chain joins TRBV9 and TRBJ1-2; D call uncertain. V was cut by 0 bases and J by 4 bases, with 13 bases left in between. Germline loops: CDR1 SGDLS, CDR2 YYNGEE. The CDR3 is 15 residues long. This CDR3 reads CASSVDPGGSYGYTF. The CDR3 DNA is TGTGCCAGCAGCGTAGACCCGGGAGGAAGCTATGGCTACACCTTC.

This sequence joins TRBV28 and TRBJ2-3; TRBD1 matches at 7 bases. This CDR3 is built from 13 residues. Trimming cost V 8 bases and J 3 bases; bases outside gene matches: 5. Germline assignment: CDR1 MDHEN and CDR2 SYDVKM. CDR3 residues: CASSGQLTDTQYF. In DNA form, the CDR3 reads TGTGCCAGCTCGGGACAGCTTACAGATACGCAGTATTTT.

CDR3 sequence (DNA): TGTGCCAGCAGCGTAGAGGCTAGCGGGGTAACCTACAATGAGCAGTTCTTC. The encoded protein is CASSVEASGVTYNEQFF. The chain carries TRBV9 and TRBJ2-1; 9 bases are a match to TRBD2. Germline lookup yields CDR1 SGDLS and CDR2 YYNGEE. The V and J ends lost 0 bases and 2 bases, in that order; junction bases with no gene match: 6. This CDR3 contains 17 residues.

The chain has TRBV9 and TRBJ2-1, with 10 bases aligning to TRBD1. J gave up 7 bases and V 4 bases, and 5 bases lay outside the gene matches. The CDR3 loop spans 14 amino acids. Germline values: CDR1 SGDLS, CDR2 YYNGEE. The CDR3 region is CASSRDRGWNEQFF. For the CDR3, the DNA is TGTGCCAGCAGCCGGGACAGGGGATGGAATGAGCAGTTCTTC.

Comments on this clone: One end of the junction is discordant with germline, which a read error may explain. V and J are TRBV6-5 and TRBJ2-1; 8 nucleotides line up with TRBD1. Looked up from germline, CDR1 is MNHEY and CDR2 is SVGAGI. CDR3 length equals 15 residues. DNA for the CDR3: TGTGCCAGCCGACCCGGGACAGGAGCTAACAATGGGCAGTTCTTC. Residues: CASRPGTGANNGQFF.

The chain is built from TRBV7-2 and TRBJ2-2; weak D call: TRBD1 (6 bases). V shed 8 bases and J shed 0 bases, with 16 bases lying between them. Germline V gene data show CDR1 as SGHTA and CDR2 as FQGNSA. The CDR3 extends over 16 amino acids. The DNA of the CDR3 is TGTGCCAGCCCGGATGGACAGAGCGCGAACACCGGGGAGCTGTTTTTT. It is translated as CASPDGQSANTGELFF.

The chain employs TRBV7-9 and TRBJ2-1, with 7 bases identical to TRBD2. V was pared by 2 bases and J by 12 bases, with 7 bases of the junction left unmatched. CDR1 and CDR2 from the germline V gene are SEHNR and FQNEAQ (reference sequence). The CDR3 has 13 residues. In DNA form, the CDR3 reads TGTGCCAGCAGCTTACTAGCGGTCCAGGGGCAGTTCTTC. Translated, it gives CASSLLAVQGQFF.

The genes are TRBV6-4 and TRBJ2-5; 7 nucleotides line up with TRBD2. Trimming cost V 0 bases and J 4 bases; bases outside gene matches: 8. Per germline, CDR1 MRHNA and CDR2 SNTAGT. This CDR3 has 16 residues. The CDR3 region is CASSDSPGSGVETQYF. CDR3 sequence (DNA): TGTGCCAGCAGTGACTCCCCGGGGAGCGGGGTAGAGACCCAGTACTTC.